Below, 15 T cell receptor beta chains from the same sample are listed, as sequenced in a study of OX40 agonist ivuxolimab in advanced cancers. The table came from immunoSEQ multiplex PCR; TCRdb's copy has only in-frame clones and leaves some out. The sample has roughly 76,000 clones; roughly nine tenths are singletons. The sequencing used CD4+ or CD8+ T cells sorted from blood, collected in a trial of the OX40 agonist ivuxolimab. The receptor set was obtained from an adult with an advanced solid tumor such as melanoma, head and neck, liver or kidney cancer.

The CDR3 loop is CASSEYWGTANEQYF. CDR3 coding DNA: TGTGCCAGCAGTGAATATTGGGGGACAGCCAACGAGCAGTACTTC. The V and J genes are TRBV25-1 and TRBJ2-7, with TRBD1 identical over 7 bases. The trim removed 0 bases at V and 5 bases at J, leaving 7 bases unmatched. This CDR3 spans 15 amino acids. Germline V gene lookup returns CDR1 MGHDK and CDR2 SYGVNS.

This clone was observed a single time. The chain has TRBV7-9 and TRBJ1-6, with 9 bases identical to TRBD1. Losses at the gene ends were 0 bases for V and 2 bases for J; bases not matched to a gene: 5. The CDR3 spans 18 residues. Looked up from germline, CDR1 is SEHNR and CDR2 is FQNEAQ (reference sequence). CDR3 protein: CASSLAPGQGPYNSPLHF. In nucleotides, the CDR3 is TGTGCCAGCAGCTTAGCGCCGGGACAGGGTCCCTATAATTCACCCCTCCACTTT.

The chain combines TRBV7-9 with TRBJ1-4, with D hard to call. This CDR3 contains 14 residues. CDR1 SEHNR and CDR2 FQNEAQ come from the germline V gene (reference sequence). Trimming removed 5 bases at V and 6 bases at J, with 13 bases between. CDR3 amino acids: CASSPGGPDEKLFF. The DNA for the CDR3 is TGTGCCAGCAGCCCGGGAGGTCCGGATGAAAAACTGTTTTTT.

The chain employs TRBV5-6 and TRBJ1-5; D not certain. V dropped 1 base and J dropped 4 bases, with 9 bases sitting between them. Germline V gene data show CDR1 as SGHDT and CDR2 as YYEEEE. The length of the CDR3 is 14 residues. CDR3: CASSLHGANQPQHF. CDR3 nucleotide sequence: TGTGCCAGCAGCTTGCACGGAGCAAATCAGCCCCAGCATTTT.

This rearrangement joins TRBV9 to TRBJ2-2, with unresolved D. CDR3 size: 11 residues. Germline CDR1 is SGDLS and CDR2 is YYNGEE. V gave up 3 bases and J gave up 5 bases, with 2 bases separating them. CDR3 protein: CASSGTGELFF. DNA for the CDR3: TGTGCCAGCAGCGGTACCGGGGAGCTGTTTTTT.

This clone was detected only a few times. The chain carries TRBV6-1 and TRBJ2-4; 7 bases line up with TRBD2. The junction had 4 bases not matched to a gene; V was cut back by 1 base and J by 1 base. The germline V gene encodes CDR1 MNHNS and CDR2 SASEGT. This CDR3 is built from 16 residues. The CDR3 sequence is CASSEGEGLAKNIQYF. As DNA, the CDR3 is TGTGCCAGCAGTGAAGGGGAGGGGCTGGCCAAAAACATTCAGTACTTC.

The gene calls are TRBV19 and TRBJ2-7; TRBD1 matches at 9 bases. V was pared by 0 bases and J by 1 base, with 7 bases of the junction left unmatched. CDR3 length equals 17 residues. Germline CDR1 is LNHDA and CDR2 is SQIVND (reference sequence). The CDR3 bases are TGTGCCAGTAGTATAGATCGAAGGACAGGGGAATCCTACGAGCAGTACTTC. Protein sequence: CASSIDRRTGESYEQYF.

In DNA, the CDR3 is TGTGCCAGCAGTTCGGCCAGGGGGATGGGGGAGCAGTACTTC. This gives the protein CASSSARGMGEQYF. The chain has TRBV27 and TRBJ2-7, with 7 bases fitting TRBD1. This CDR3 region has 14 residues. V shed 4 bases, J shed 7 bases, and the junction held 10 bases outside the gene matches. Germline loops: CDR1 MNHEY, CDR2 SMNVEV (reference sequence).

The chain joins TRBV6-5 to TRBJ2-7, with D possibly matching TRBD2 (6 bases). The CDR3 runs 13 residues. V shed 5 bases and J shed 2 bases, with 10 bases lying between them. In germline, CDR1 is MNHEY, CDR2 SVGAGI. The DNA of the CDR3 is TGTGCCAGCAGTCCCGGGGGTCCCTACGAGCAGTACTTC. This encodes CASSPGGPYEQYF.

The rearrangement uses TRBV7-8 and TRBJ2-3, with 9 bases lining up with TRBD2. Germline loops: CDR1 SGHVS, CDR2 FQNEAQ. The CDR3 extends over 15 amino acids. V was clipped by 4 bases and J by 2 bases; unmatched bases: 4. The CDR3 region is CASSYSGGSTDTQYF. CDR3 DNA: TGTGCCAGCAGCTACAGCGGGGGGTCCACAGATACGCAGTATTTT.

The chain has TRBV27 and TRBJ1-6, with D unresolved. In germline, CDR1 is MNHEY, CDR2 SMNVEV (reference sequence). V gave up 3 bases and J gave up 4 bases, with 7 bases separating them. The CDR3 has 14 amino acids. The CDR3 reads CASSFPAYNSPLHF. The CDR3 DNA follows: TGTGCCAGCAGTTTCCCAGCGTATAATTCACCCCTCCACTTT.

The chain carries TRBV9 and TRBJ1-4; tentative D call: TRBD1 (5 bases). V lost 4 bases, J lost 4 bases, and 17 bases lay in between. Germline V lookup: CDR1 SGDLS, CDR2 YYNGEE. CDR3 length: 16 amino acids. The CDR3 bases are TGTGCCAGCAGCTCAATCTTAAGGGGCGGTAATGAAAAACTGTTTTTT. Residues: CASSSILRGGNEKLFF.

The chain joins TRBV6-5 to TRBJ2-1, with 9 bases aligning to TRBD1. CDR1 MNHEY and CDR2 SVGAGI come from the germline V gene. After removal of 4 bases from V and 6 bases from J, the junction contained 7 bases not matched to a gene. The CDR3 loop spans 15 amino acids. The CDR3 here is CASSFGTGISNEQFF. The CDR3 bases are TGTGCCAGCAGTTTCGGGACAGGGATATCCAATGAGCAGTTCTTC.

The chain carries TRBV11-2 and TRBJ2-7; D is perhaps TRBD1 (6 bases). Germline V gene lookup returns CDR1 SGHAT and CDR2 FQNNGV. The V end was cut by 1 base, the J end by 3 bases, with 10 bases between. The CDR3 is made up of 14 amino acids. In nucleotides, the CDR3 is TGTGCCAGCAGCTTAGGTACAGGGAACTACGAGCAGTACTTC. It translates to CASSLGTGNYEQYF.

The J gene is TRBJ2-7, the V gene TRBV23-1; no reliable D call. TRBV23-1 is known as an ORF, though its function is uncertain. The V end was cut by 1 base, the J end by 4 bases, with 2 bases between. The CDR3 runs to 11 residues. Here the CDR3 DNA reads TGCGCCAGCAGTCAATTTTACGAGCAGTACTTC. Residues: CASSQFYEQYF.